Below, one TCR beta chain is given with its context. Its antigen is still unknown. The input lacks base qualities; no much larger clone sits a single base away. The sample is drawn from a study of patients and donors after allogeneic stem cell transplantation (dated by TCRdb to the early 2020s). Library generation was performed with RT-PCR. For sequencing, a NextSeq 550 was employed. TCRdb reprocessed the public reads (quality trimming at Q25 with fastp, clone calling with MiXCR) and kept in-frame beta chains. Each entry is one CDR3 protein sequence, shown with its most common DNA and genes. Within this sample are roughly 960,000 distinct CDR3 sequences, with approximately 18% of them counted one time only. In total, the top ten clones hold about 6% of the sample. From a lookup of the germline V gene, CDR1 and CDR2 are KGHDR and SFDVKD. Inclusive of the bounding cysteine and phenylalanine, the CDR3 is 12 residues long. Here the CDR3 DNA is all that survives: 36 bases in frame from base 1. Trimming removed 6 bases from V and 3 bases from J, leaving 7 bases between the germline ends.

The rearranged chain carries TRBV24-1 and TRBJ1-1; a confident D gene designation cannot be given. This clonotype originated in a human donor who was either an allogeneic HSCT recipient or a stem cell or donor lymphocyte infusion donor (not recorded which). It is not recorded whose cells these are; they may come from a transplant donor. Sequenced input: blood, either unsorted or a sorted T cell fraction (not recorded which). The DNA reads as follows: TGTGCCACCAGTATGTCGGACACTGAAGCTTTCTTT. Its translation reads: CATSMSDTEAFF.